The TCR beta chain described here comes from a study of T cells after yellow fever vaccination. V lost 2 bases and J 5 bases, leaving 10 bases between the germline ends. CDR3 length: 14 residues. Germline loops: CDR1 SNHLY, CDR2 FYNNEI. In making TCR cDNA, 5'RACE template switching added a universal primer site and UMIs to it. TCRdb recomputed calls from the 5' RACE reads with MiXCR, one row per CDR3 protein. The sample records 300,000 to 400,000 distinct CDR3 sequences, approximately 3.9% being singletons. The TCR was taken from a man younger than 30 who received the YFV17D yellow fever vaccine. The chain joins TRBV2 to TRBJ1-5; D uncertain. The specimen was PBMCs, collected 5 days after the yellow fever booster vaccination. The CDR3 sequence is CASSESAPDQPQHF. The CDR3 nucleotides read TGTGCCAGCAGTGAATCGGCGCCGGATCAGCCCCAGCATTTT.